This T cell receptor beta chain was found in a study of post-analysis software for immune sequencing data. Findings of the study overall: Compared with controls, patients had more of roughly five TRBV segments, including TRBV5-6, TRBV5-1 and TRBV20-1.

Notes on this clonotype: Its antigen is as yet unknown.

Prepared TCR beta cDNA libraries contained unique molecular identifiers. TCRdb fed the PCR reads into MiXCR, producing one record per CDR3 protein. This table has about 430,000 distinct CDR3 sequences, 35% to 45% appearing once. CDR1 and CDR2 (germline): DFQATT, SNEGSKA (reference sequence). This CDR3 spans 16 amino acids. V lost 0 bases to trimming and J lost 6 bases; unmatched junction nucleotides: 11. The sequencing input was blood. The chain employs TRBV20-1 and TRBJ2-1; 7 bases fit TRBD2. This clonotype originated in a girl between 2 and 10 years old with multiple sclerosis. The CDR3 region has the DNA TGCAGTGCTAGAGACCCCCCTGGCGGGGGTCTCAATGAGCAGTTCTTC. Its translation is CSARDPPGGGLNEQFF.